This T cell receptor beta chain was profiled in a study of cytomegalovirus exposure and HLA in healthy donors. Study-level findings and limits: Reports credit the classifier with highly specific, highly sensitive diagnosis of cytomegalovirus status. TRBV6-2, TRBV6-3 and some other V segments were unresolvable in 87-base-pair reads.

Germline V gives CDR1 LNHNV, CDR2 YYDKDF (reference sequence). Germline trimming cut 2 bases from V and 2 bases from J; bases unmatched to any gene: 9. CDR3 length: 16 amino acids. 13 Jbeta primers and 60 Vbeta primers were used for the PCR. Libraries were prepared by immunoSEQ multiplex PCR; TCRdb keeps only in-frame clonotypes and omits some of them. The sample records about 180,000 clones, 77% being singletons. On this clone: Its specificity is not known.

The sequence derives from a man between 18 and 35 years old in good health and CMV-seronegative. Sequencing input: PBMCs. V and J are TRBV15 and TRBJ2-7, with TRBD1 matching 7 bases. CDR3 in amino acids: CATSRKRQGLAYEQYF. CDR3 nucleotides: TGTGCCACCAGCAGAAAAAGACAGGGCCTAGCCTACGAGCAGTACTTC.